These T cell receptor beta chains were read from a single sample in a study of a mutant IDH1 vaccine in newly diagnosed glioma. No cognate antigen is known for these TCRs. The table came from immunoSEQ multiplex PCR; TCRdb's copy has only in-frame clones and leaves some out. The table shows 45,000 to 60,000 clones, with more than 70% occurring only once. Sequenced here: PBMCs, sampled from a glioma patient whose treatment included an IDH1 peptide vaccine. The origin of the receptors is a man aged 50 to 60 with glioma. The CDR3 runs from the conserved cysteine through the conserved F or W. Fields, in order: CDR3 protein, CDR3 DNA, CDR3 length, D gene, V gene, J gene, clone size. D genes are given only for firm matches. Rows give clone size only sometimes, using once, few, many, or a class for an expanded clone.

CASSKKDRINQPQHF	TGTGCCAGCAGCAAAAAGGACAGAATCAATCAGCCCCAGCATTTT	15	.	TRBV21-1	TRBJ1-5	.
CASSLASDQPQHF	TGCGCCAGCAGCTTGGCCAGCGATCAGCCCCAGCATTTT	13	.	TRBV5-1	TRBJ1-5	once
CASGDRGRDEQFF	TGTGCCAGCGGTGACAGGGGGCGCGATGAGCAGTTCTTC	13	TRBD1	TRBV7-2	TRBJ2-1	.
CASSKGWERGGNEKLFF	TGCGCCAGCAGCAAAGGGTGGGAACGGGGCGGTAATGAAAAACTGTTTTTT	17	.	TRBV4-1	TRBJ1-4	.
CASSIMALRFNQPQHF	TGTGCCAGTAGTATCATGGCCTTGAGATTCAATCAGCCCCAGCATTTT	16	.	TRBV19	TRBJ1-5	.
CASMDRGRTDTQYF	TGTGCCAGCATGGACAGGGGGAGGACAGATACGCAGTATTTT	14	TRBD1	TRBV6-1	TRBJ2-3	.
CASSWEANTEAFF	TGTGCCAGCAGCTGGGAAGCGAACACTGAAGCTTTCTTT	13	.	TRBV5-4	TRBJ1-1	few
CAWSMTGRETQYF	TGTGCCTGGAGTATGACAGGGCGGGAGACCCAGTACTTC	13	TRBD1	TRBV30	TRBJ2-5	.
CASSPGQGNYNEQFF	TGTGCCAGCAGCCCCGGACAGGGGAATTACAATGAGCAGTTCTTC	15	TRBD1	TRBV28	TRBJ2-1	.
CASSLRGYTGELFF	TGTGCCAGCAGTTTAAGAGGCTACACCGGGGAGCTGTTTTTT	14	.	TRBV28	TRBJ2-2	once
CASSLEAGEQFF	TGTGCCAGCAGCTTGGAGGCGGGCGAGCAGTTCTTC	12	.	TRBV5-5	TRBJ2-1	once
CASSFGTGDYEQYF	TGCGCCAGCAGCTTTGGGACAGGGGACTACGAGCAGTACTTC	14	TRBD1	TRBV5-1	TRBJ2-7	.
CASSFVTATNEKLFF	TGTGCCAGCAGTTTTGTGACTGCAACTAATGAAAAACTGTTTTTT	15	.	TRBV6-6	TRBJ1-4	few
CASSLQGAGTEAFF	TGTGCCAGCAGCCTCCAGGGGGCTGGAACTGAAGCTTTCTTT	14	TRBD1	TRBV14	TRBJ1-1	.
CAWPQSSGNQPQHF	TGTGCCTGGCCCCAGAGCTCGGGCAATCAGCCCCAGCATTTT	14	.	TRBV30	TRBJ1-5	.
CASTGQGDSPLHF	TGTGCCAGCACCGGACAGGGAGATTCACCCCTCCACTTT	13	TRBD1	TRBV18	TRBJ1-6	.
CASSLAAKGDYGYTF	TGTGCCAGCAGCTTAGCGGCCAAGGGAGACTATGGCTACACCTTC	15	.	TRBV7-9	TRBJ1-2	.
CASSESGGVATEAFF	TGTGCCAGCAGTGAGTCCGGGGGGGTAGCCACTGAAGCTTTCTTT	15	.	TRBV6-1	TRBJ1-1	medium-sized
CASKSAGPGGYTF	TGTGCCAGCAAGAGTGCAGGGCCGGGGGGCTACACCTTC	13	.	TRBV5-6	TRBJ1-2	.
CASHGGLRGEKLFF	TGTGCCAGCCATGGGGGACTGAGGGGGGAAAAACTGTTTTTT	14	.	TRBV6-1	TRBJ1-4	.
CASSLRTAGELFF	TGTGCCAGCAGTTTACGGACGGCCGGGGAGCTGTTTTTT	13	.	TRBV28	TRBJ2-2	.
CATSSTARAQPQHF	TGTGCCACCAGCAGTACGGCCAGGGCCCAGCCCCAGCATTTT	14	.	TRBV15	TRBJ1-5	few
CASSQDLASNQPQHF	TGCGCCAGCAGCCAAGATCTAGCCAGCAATCAGCCCCAGCATTTT	15	.	TRBV4-3	TRBJ1-5	.
CASSLSRDQDNEQFF	TGTGCCAGTAGCCTCTCCCGGGACCAAGACAATGAGCAGTTCTTC	15	.	TRBV19	TRBJ2-1	.
CASSETYGVLHLYSNQPQHF	TGTGCCAGCAGTGAAACCTATGGAGTCCTCCACCTCTATAGCAATCAGCCCCAGCATTTT	20	.	TRBV2	TRBJ1-5	.
CASNPGHAKNIQYF	TGTGCCAGCAACCCGGGACACGCCAAAAACATTCAGTACTTC	14	.	TRBV14	TRBJ2-4	.
CASSSRDRVGNEQFF	TGTGCCAGCAGTTCACGGGACAGGGTGGGGAATGAGCAGTTCTTC	15	TRBD1	TRBV6-1	TRBJ2-1	.
CASSMKTAGLFF	TGTGCCAGTAGTATGAAGACAGCTGGTCTGTTTTTT	12	.	TRBV19	TRBJ1-4	.
CASGGANVLTF	TGTGCCTCGGGGGGGGCCAACGTCCTGACTTTC	11	.	TRBV30	TRBJ2-6	once
CSVERGSTDTQYF	TGCAGCGTTGAGAGGGGAAGCACAGATACGCAGTATTTT	13	.	TRBV29-1	TRBJ2-3	few
CASSSRDGNTGELFF	TGTGCCAGCAGCTCCCGGGACGGGAACACCGGGGAGCTGTTTTTT	15	.	TRBV7-9	TRBJ2-2	.
CASSLSMIGGPDTQYF	TGTGCCAGCAGCCTATCGATGATCGGGGGTCCAGATACGCAGTATTTT	16	.	TRBV7-6	TRBJ2-3	few
CASSPLSSGANVLTF	TGTGCCAGCAGCCCTCTCTCCTCTGGGGCCAACGTCCTGACTTTC	15	.	TRBV14	TRBJ2-6	medium-sized
CASSQGLGSGVEQYF	TGCGCCAGCAGCCAAGGGCTGGGATCAGGGGTCGAGCAGTACTTC	15	.	TRBV4-1	TRBJ2-7	few
CSVTGEGGYTF	TGCAGCGTTACAGGGGAAGGCGGCTACACCTTC	11	TRBD1	TRBV29-1	TRBJ1-2	.
CASSLVRGQIHYEQYF	TGTGCCAGCAGCTTAGTACGCGGTCAGATCCACTACGAGCAGTACTTC	16	.	TRBV7-9	TRBJ2-7	.
CASRGGWTGGNTQYF	TGTGCCAGCCGGGGGGGGTGGACAGGGGGCAATACGCAGTATTTT	15	TRBD1	TRBV6-5	TRBJ2-3	few
CASSRTGGGGELFF	TGTGCCAGCAGCCGGACAGGGGGCGGGGGAGAACTGTTTTTT	14	TRBD1	TRBV7-2	TRBJ1-4	once
CASRSPGNNYGYTF	TGTGCCAGCAGATCCCCAGGAAATAACTATGGCTACACCTTC	14	.	TRBV6-1	TRBJ1-2	.
CASSQEGASEAFF	TGTGCCAGCAGCCAAGAAGGGGCTTCTGAAGCTTTCTTT	13	.	TRBV4-2	TRBJ1-1	.
CASRDSNQPQHF	TGTGCCAGCCGCGATAGCAATCAGCCCCAGCATTTT	12	.	TRBV9	TRBJ1-5	once
CASSLWLAETDTQYF	TGTGCCAGCAGCTTATGGCTAGCGGAGACAGATACGCAGTATTTT	15	TRBD2	TRBV13	TRBJ2-3	.
CASSDSRGTEAFF	TGTGCCAGCAGTGACTCTCGAGGCACTGAAGCTTTCTTT	13	.	TRBV6-4	TRBJ1-1	few
CATAGSYNEQFF	TGTGCCACCGCCGGCTCCTACAATGAGCAGTTCTTC	12	.	TRBV10-3	TRBJ2-1	.
CASSWVQGADTEAFF	TGTGCCAGCAGTTGGGTACAGGGGGCGGACACTGAAGCTTTCTTT	15	TRBD1	TRBV5-6	TRBJ1-1	.
CASSLAGDKSYEQYF	TGTGCCAGCAGCTTAGCGGGGGACAAGTCCTACGAGCAGTACTTC	15	.	TRBV7-6	TRBJ2-7	.
CASSAGWDEQFF	TGCGCCAGCAGCGCAGGGTGGGACGAGCAGTTCTTC	12	.	TRBV4-1	TRBJ2-1	.
CASTSTGYSPLHF	TGTGCCAGCACCTCGACCGGCTACTCACCCCTCCACTTT	13	.	TRBV27	TRBJ1-6	once
CASSIVGGGAANEQFF	TGTGCCAGTAGTATAGTTGGCGGGGGGGCCGCCAATGAGCAGTTCTTC	16	TRBD2	TRBV19	TRBJ2-1	.
CASSQDGPGHEQYF	TGTGCCAGCAGCCAAGATGGCCCCGGCCACGAGCAGTACTTC	14	.	TRBV4-2	TRBJ2-7	few
CAWSVQGFNQPQHF	TGTGCCTGGAGTGTACAAGGATTCAATCAGCCCCAGCATTTT	14	.	TRBV30	TRBJ1-5	.
CASSDPGQPNTEAFF	TGTGCCAGCAGTGACCCCGGACAGCCGAACACTGAAGCTTTCTTT	15	.	TRBV2	TRBJ1-1	.
CASRNQAGRSTEAFF	TGTGCCAGCAGAAATCAGGCAGGGAGGAGCACTGAAGCTTTCTTT	15	.	TRBV7-8	TRBJ1-1	.